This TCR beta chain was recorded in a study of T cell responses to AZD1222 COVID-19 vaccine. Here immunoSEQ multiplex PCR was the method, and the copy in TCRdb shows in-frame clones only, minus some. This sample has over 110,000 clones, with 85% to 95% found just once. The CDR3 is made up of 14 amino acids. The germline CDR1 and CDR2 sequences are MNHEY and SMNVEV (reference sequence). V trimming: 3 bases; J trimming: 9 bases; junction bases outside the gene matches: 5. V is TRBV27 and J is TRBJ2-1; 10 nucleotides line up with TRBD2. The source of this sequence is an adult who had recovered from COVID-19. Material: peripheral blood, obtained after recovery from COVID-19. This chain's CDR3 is CASSLGLAGVEQFF. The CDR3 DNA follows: TGTGCCAGCAGTTTGGGTCTAGCGGGAGTTGAGCAGTTCTTC.